This entry concerns a single TCR beta chain. With V trimmed by 4 bases and J by 8 bases, 8 bases remained unmatched. Per germline, CDR1 MNHEY and CDR2 SMNVEV (reference sequence). This CDR3 has 15 residues. These data come from a study of blood T cell repertoires in COVID-19. Study context: Recovered Cohort 3 donors showed two negative PCRs, clearance, or symptom resolution.

In the study's own analysis: Nucleated cell counts were estimated from reference gene primer amplification. Method: immunoSEQ multiplex PCR; TCRdb's copy keeps in-frame clones and lacks some. V and J calls and clone size are those listed in that table; D and trimming were worked out from the DNA. Among roughly 340,000 clones listed, around 87% were seen once. The chain links TRBV27 to TRBJ2-1, with 10 positions matching TRBD2. This sequence was found in a man in his forties or fifties in a cohort exposed to, infected with or recovered from COVID-19 (not recorded which). The sample taken for sequencing was PBMCs or T cells enriched from blood (not recorded which). The CDR3 DNA is TGTGCCAGCAGTTCTCCCAGCGGGAGGGTAGATGAGCAGTTCTTC. Translation gives CASSSPSGRVDEQFF.